These 7 T cell receptor beta chains were all obtained from the same sample, sequenced in a study of early T cells in non-severe SARS-CoV-2 infection. Each CDR3 protein is one row after TCRdb ran MiXCR on the 5' RACE reads. Among more than 30,000 distinct CDR3 sequences listed, 5.8% were seen once. The sequenced material came from whole blood. All receptors derive from an adult who was a healthcare worker with PCR-confirmed SARS-CoV-2 infection or an uninfected control (not recorded which).

This clonotype showed up many times. The J gene is TRBJ1-1, the V gene TRBV3-1, with a tentative D call TRBD1 (5 bases). Trimming removed 7 bases from V and 10 bases from J, with 16 bases in between. The CDR3 is 12 residues long. Germline V gene data show CDR1 as LGHDT and CDR2 as YNNKEL (reference sequence). CDR3 sequence: CASNKQDSVAFF. DNA for the CDR3: TGTGCCAGCAACAAACAGGATTCAGTAGCTTTCTTT.

J is TRBJ1-1 and V is TRBV6-2 or TRBV6-3, with TRBD1 identical over 7 bases. J lost 8 bases, V lost 6 bases, and 9 bases had no gene match. The length of the CDR3 is 13 residues. Germline lookup yields CDR1 MNHEY and CDR2 SVGEGT. CDR3 sequence (DNA): TGTGCCAGCAGGGACAGGCAATTTGAGGAAGCTTTCTTT. Protein: CASRDRQFEEAFF.

This clonotype was detected ten times or more. The chain is built from TRBV7-9 and TRBJ2-7; 9 bases line up with TRBD1. Germline values: CDR1 SEHNR, CDR2 FQNEAQ (reference sequence). V shed 3 bases, J shed 2 bases, and the junction held 5 bases outside the gene matches. The CDR3 runs to 15 residues. CDR3 region: CASSFLGQGPYEQYF. The CDR3 region has the DNA TGTGCCAGCAGCTTCTTGGGACAGGGTCCCTACGAGCAGTACTTC.

In this sample, this clonotype turned up many times. The chain has TRBV6-5 and TRBJ2-7; 9 bases agree with TRBD1. The V gene's germline CDR1 is MNHEY and CDR2 SVGAGI. The V segment lost 4 bases and the J segment 6 bases; nucleotides outside the gene matches: 7. The CDR3 contains 14 residues. The CDR3 DNA follows: TGTGCCAGCAGTTCCGGGACAGGGAGCCGCGAGCAGTACTTC. Translated, it gives CASSSGTGSREQYF.

Ten or more counts support this clonotype. The chain recombines TRBV6-5 with TRBJ2-2, with 8 bases fitting TRBD1. The ends lost 3 bases at V and 6 bases at J; junction bases unmatched: 6. This CDR3 has 15 amino acids. Germline V lookup: CDR1 MNHEY, CDR2 SVGAGI. Here the CDR3 reads CASSYLGQGAGELFF. For the CDR3, the DNA is TGTGCCAGCAGTTATCTTGGACAGGGAGCCGGGGAGCTGTTTTTT.

In this sample, this clonotype turned up a few times. V gene TRBV18 combines with J gene TRBJ2-1; 7 nucleotides match TRBD2. Germline V gives CDR1 KGHSH, CDR2 LQKENI. Trimming cost V 3 bases and J 0 bases; bases outside gene matches: 2. There are 15 residues in the CDR3. CDR3 sequence (DNA): TGTGCCAGCTCACCGGGCGGGGGCTCCTACAATGAGCAGTTCTTC. Translating gives CASSPGGGSYNEQFF.

This clonotype has at least ten counts. The V gene is TRBV6-6, the J gene TRBJ2-3; 12 bases are a match to TRBD2. V lost 5 bases and J lost 4; bases outside the gene matches: 7. CDR3 size: 16 residues. Germline CDR1 and CDR2: MNHNY and SVGAGI (reference sequence). CDR3 DNA: TGTGCCAGCAGTCTCCTAGCGGGGGGGCCGCCAGATACGCAGTATTTT. Protein sequence: CASSLLAGGPPDTQYF.